This T cell receptor beta chain stems from a study of blood T cell repertoires in COVID-19. This clone showed up just once. Original processing methods: Nucleated cell number was recorded as an estimate derived from reference gene primer amplification. Data came from immunoSEQ multiplex PCR; TCRdb stores just in-frame clones and leaves some out. V and J calls and clone size are given by that table; D and trimming were obtained from the DNA. This sample carries a few hundred thousand clones, about 88% of them seen once, and the ten largest clones take approximately 8.8%. Assignment of participants to cohorts was predicated upon participant-reported clinical history. CDR1 is SEHNR, CDR2 FQNEAQ, per germline (reference sequence). J lost 1 base, V lost 1 base, and 6 bases had no gene match. The CDR3 has 17 amino acids.

This TCR was recovered from a woman between 35 and 50 years old who had recovered from COVID-19. The sequencing sample was made of PBMCs or T cells enriched from blood (not recorded which). The genes are TRBV7-9 and TRBJ2-4, with 8 bases fitting TRBD2. CDR3 in amino acids: CASSLVSGSIAKNIQYF. For the CDR3, the DNA is TGTGCCAGCAGCTTAGTAAGCGGGAGTATCGCCAAAAACATTCAGTACTTC.